Listed below are T cell receptor beta chains from one sample, sequenced in a study of blood T cell repertoires in COVID-19. The table came from immunoSEQ multiplex PCR; TCRdb's copy has only in-frame clones and leaves some out. The data show about 350,000 clones, more than 70% seen once. The material sequenced was peripheral blood. These receptors all stem from a woman aged 55 to 70 with COVID-19, enrolled during active disease. The CDR3 runs from the conserved cysteine through the conserved F or W. A D gene is named only where the DNA matches it firmly. Size values are once, few and many counts, or a class for expanded clones, and some rows have none.

D,J,size,V,CDR3,DNA
-,TRBJ1-2,few,TRBV28,CASTRVWADGYTF,TGTGCCAGCACGAGGGTATGGGCTGATGGCTACACCTTC
-,TRBJ2-7,-,TRBV11-2,CASSLDLGAGQGEQYF,TGTGCCAGCAGCTTAGATCTAGGGGCAGGGCAAGGGGAGCAGTACTTC
-,TRBJ2-1,-,TRBV7-9,CASSFGQGSYNEQFF,TGTGCCAGCAGCTTCGGGCAGGGGTCCTACAATGAGCAGTTCTTC
TRBD1,TRBJ1-1,-,TRBV5-8,CASSLVVGTGMNTEAFF,TGTGCCAGCAGCTTGGTCGTGGGGACAGGCATGAACACTGAAGCTTTCTTT
TRBD1,TRBJ2-7,-,TRBV6-2/TRBV6-3,CASSYWSPGQGFEQYF,TGTGCCAGCAGTTACTGGTCCCCGGGACAGGGTTTCGAGCAGTACTTC
-,TRBJ2-7,-,TRBV5-1,CASSLGRGDGEQYF,TGCGCCAGCAGCTTGGGGCGGGGAGATGGGGAGCAGTACTTC
TRBD2,TRBJ2-3,-,TRBV18,CASSPLAGERADTQYF,TGTGCCAGCTCACCCTTAGCGGGGGAAAGAGCAGATACGCAGTATTTT
TRBD1,TRBJ2-2,-,TRBV2,CASRPQGAVAGELFF,TGTGCCAGCAGACCGCAGGGGGCAGTCGCCGGGGAGCTGTTTTTT
TRBD1,TRBJ2-7,-,TRBV28,CASSLGRTGNDEQYF,TGTGCCAGCAGTTTAGGTAGGACAGGGAATGACGAGCAGTACTTC
-,TRBJ1-4,-,TRBV11-2,CASSLLIGRTLEGEKLFF,TGTGCCAGCAGCTTATTAATAGGTCGGACTTTGGAGGGAGAAAAACTGTTTTTT
TRBD1,TRBJ1-1,-,TRBV2,CASSHRGLNTEAFF,TGTGCCAGCAGTCACAGGGGCTTGAACACTGAAGCTTTCTTT
-,TRBJ1-1,-,TRBV28,CASRQALGGAGNTEAFF,TGTGCCAGCAGGCAGGCGCTTGGAGGGGCGGGGAACACTGAAGCTTTCTTT
-,TRBJ1-5,-,TRBV6-5,CASRGEAGQPQHF,TGTGCCAGCAGGGGGGAGGCGGGTCAGCCCCAGCATTTT
-,TRBJ1-2,-,TRBV27,CASRSGGGLPGYTF,TGTGCCAGCAGGTCAGGCGGGGGGTTGCCCGGCTACACCTTC
-,TRBJ1-5,-,TRBV19,CASRQSGSVSNQPQHF,TGTGCCAGTAGGCAATCAGGGTCGGTGAGCAATCAGCCCCAGCATTTT
-,TRBJ1-1,-,TRBV7-3,CASSQQPNTEAFF,TGTGCCAGCAGCCAACAACCGAACACTGAAGCTTTCTTT
-,TRBJ1-1,-,TRBV5-5,CASSLGGRTEAFF,TGTGCCAGCAGCCTTGGGGGGAGGACTGAAGCTTTCTTT
-,TRBJ1-2,-,TRBV29-1,CSVVFTGYGYTF,TGCAGCGTTGTATTCACAGGGTATGGCTACACCTTC
-,TRBJ1-1,-,TRBV27,CASSSRAEAFF,TGTGCCAGCAGTTCGAGGGCTGAAGCTTTCTTT
-,TRBJ1-2,-,TRBV7-8,CASSSFSQGAHGYTF,TGTGCCAGCAGCTCGTTTTCCCAAGGGGCGCATGGCTACACCTTC
-,TRBJ2-7,-,TRBV3-1/TRBV3-2,CASSSGASYEQYF,TGTGCCAGCAGCTCAGGGGCCTCCTACGAGCAGTACTTC
TRBD1,TRBJ1-1,once,TRBV4-1,CASSPRQGPTEAFF,TGCGCCAGCAGCCCGCGACAGGGACCCACTGAAGCTTTCTTT
-,TRBJ2-7,-,TRBV7-8,CASSFRQGRVYEQYF,TGTGCCAGCAGCTTCCGGCAGGGCAGGGTCTACGAGCAGTACTTC
-,TRBJ2-3,-,TRBV11-3,CASSLDGSSTDTQYF,TGTGCCAGCAGCTTAGACGGGTCTAGCACAGATACGCAGTATTTT
-,TRBJ1-4,-,TRBV5-1,CASSSQGANEKLFF,TGCGCCAGCAGCTCGCAGGGTGCTAATGAAAAACTGTTTTTT
TRBD2,TRBJ2-1,-,TRBV4-1,CASSLKPPAGDYNEQFF,TGCGCCAGCAGCCTAAAACCCCCAGCGGGGGACTACAATGAGCAGTTCTTC
-,TRBJ1-2,-,TRBV19,CASSMTQGSYGYTF,TGTGCCAGTAGTATGACCCAGGGAAGCTATGGCTACACCTTC
-,TRBJ1-1,-,TRBV18,CASSPPWARYTEAFF,TGTGCCAGCTCACCACCTTGGGCCAGATACACTGAAGCTTTCTTT
TRBD1,TRBJ1-5,once,TRBV9,CASSVARGQVNQPQHF,TGTGCCAGCAGCGTAGCTCGGGGACAGGTCAATCAGCCCCAGCATTTT
-,TRBJ2-5,-,TRBV18,CASSPKSETQYF,TGTGCCAGCTCACCAAAATCGGAGACCCAGTACTTC
-,TRBJ1-1,once,TRBV6-5,CASSYPEEIAEAFF,TGTGCCAGCAGTTACCCCGAAGAGATCGCTGAAGCTTTCTTT
TRBD1,TRBJ1-3,-,TRBV6-1,CASSEDPTGAGNTIYF,TGTGCCAGCAGTGAAGACCCCACAGGGGCTGGAAACACCATATATTTT
-,TRBJ1-4,once,TRBV28,CASSFRSGLNEKLFF,TGTGCCAGCAGTTTCAGAAGCGGGCTTAATGAAAAACTGTTTTTT